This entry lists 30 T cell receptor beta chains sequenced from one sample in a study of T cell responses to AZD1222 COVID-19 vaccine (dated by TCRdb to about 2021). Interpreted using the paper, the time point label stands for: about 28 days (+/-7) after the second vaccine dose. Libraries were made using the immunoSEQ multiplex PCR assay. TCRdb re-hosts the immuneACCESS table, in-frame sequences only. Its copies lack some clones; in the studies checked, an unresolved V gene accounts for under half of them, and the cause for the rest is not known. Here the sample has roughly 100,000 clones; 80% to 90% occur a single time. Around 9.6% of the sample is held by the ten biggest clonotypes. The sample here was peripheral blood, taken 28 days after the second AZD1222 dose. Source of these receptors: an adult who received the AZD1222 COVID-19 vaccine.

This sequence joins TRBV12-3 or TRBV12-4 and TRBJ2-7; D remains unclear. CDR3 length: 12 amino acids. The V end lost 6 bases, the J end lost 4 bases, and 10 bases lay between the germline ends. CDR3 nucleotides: TGTGCCAGCAGAGCCTCCGGGTACGAGCAGTACTTC. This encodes CASRASGYEQYF.

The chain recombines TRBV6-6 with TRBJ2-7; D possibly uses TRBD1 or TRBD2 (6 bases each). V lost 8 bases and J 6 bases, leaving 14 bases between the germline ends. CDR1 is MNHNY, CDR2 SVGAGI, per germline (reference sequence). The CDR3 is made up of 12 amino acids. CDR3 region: CASQTGALEQYF. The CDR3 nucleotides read TGTGCCAGCCAAACGGGGGCCCTCGAGCAGTACTTC.

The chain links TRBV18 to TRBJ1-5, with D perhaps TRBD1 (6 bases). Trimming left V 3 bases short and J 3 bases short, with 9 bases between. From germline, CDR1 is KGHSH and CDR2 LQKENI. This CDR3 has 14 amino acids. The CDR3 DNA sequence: TGTGCCAGCTCACCTGACAGGCCCAATCAGCCCCAGCATTTT. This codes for CASSPDRPNQPQHF.

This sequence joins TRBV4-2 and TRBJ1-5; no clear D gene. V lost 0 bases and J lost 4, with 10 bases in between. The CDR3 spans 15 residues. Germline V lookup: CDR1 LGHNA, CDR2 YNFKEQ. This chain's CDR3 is CASSQDDLLNQPQHF. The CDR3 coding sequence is TGTGCCAGCAGCCAAGATGACCTACTGAATCAGCCCCAGCATTTT.

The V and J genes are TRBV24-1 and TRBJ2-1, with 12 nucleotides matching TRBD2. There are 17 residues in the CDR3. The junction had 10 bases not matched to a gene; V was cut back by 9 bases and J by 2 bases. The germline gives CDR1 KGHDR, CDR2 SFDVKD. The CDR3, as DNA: TGTGCCACCGAGACTAGCGGGAGTCGGGCAACCTACAATGAGCAGTTCTTC. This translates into CATETSGSRATYNEQFF.

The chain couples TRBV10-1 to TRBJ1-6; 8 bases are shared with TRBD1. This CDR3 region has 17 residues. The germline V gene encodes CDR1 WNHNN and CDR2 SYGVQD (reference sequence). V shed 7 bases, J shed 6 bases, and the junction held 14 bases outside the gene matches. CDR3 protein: CASTKTDRVSGNSPLHF. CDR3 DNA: TGCGCCAGCACCAAAACGGACAGGGTATCAGGTAATTCACCCCTCCACTTT.

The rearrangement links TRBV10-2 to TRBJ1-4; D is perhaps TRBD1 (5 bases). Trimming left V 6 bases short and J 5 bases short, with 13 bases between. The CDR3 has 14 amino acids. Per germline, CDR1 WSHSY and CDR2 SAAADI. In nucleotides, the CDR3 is TGCGCCAGCAGGGACACTGGGGGGAATGAAAAACTGTTTTTT. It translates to CASRDTGGNEKLFF.

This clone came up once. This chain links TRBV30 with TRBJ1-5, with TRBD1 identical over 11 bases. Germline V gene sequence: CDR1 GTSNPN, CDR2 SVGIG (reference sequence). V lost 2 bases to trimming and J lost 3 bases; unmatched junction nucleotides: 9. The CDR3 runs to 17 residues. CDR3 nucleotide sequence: TGTGCCTGGAGTTTGGGACAGGGGGGATCGATCAATCAGCCCCAGCATTTT. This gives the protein CAWSLGQGGSINQPQHF. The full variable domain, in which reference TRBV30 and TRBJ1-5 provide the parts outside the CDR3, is SQTIHQWPATLVQPVGSPLSLECTVEGTSNPNLYWYRQAAGRGLQLLFYSVGIGQISSEVPQNLSASRPQDRQFILSSKKLLLSDSGFYLCAWSLGQGGSINQPQHFGDGTRLSIL.

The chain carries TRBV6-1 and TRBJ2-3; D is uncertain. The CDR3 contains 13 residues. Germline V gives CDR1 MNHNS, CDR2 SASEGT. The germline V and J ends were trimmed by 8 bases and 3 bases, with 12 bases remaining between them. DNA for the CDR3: TGTGCCAGCGGGCATTACGGGACAGATACGCAGTATTTT. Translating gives CASGHYGTDTQYF.

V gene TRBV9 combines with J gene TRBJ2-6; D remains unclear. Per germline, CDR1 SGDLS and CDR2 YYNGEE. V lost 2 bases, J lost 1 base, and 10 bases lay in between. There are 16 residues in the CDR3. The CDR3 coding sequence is TGTGCCAGCAGCGTGGGCACGGCGTCTGGGGCCAACGTCCTGACTTTC. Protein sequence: CASSVGTASGANVLTF.

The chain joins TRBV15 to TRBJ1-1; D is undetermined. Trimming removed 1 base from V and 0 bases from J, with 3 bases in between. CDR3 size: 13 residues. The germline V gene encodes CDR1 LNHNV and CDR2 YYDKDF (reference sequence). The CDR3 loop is CATSRGVNTEAFF. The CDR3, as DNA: TGTGCCACCAGCAGAGGGGTGAACACTGAAGCTTTCTTT.

CDR3 sequence: CASSQVSSSYEQYF. The CDR3, as DNA: TGCGCCAGCAGCCAAGTGTCAAGCTCCTACGAGCAGTACTTC. V is TRBV4-3 and J is TRBJ2-7; D is uncertain. CDR1 and CDR2 from the germline V gene are LGHNA and YSLEER. The CDR3 runs to 14 residues. V lost 1 base and J lost 0, with 7 bases in between.

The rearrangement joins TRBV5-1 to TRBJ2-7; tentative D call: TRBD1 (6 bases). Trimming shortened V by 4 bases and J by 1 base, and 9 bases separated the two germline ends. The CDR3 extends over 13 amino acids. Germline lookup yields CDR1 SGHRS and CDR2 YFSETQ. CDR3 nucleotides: TGCGCCAGCAGCATCGGGACATCCTACGAGCAGTACTTC. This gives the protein CASSIGTSYEQYF.

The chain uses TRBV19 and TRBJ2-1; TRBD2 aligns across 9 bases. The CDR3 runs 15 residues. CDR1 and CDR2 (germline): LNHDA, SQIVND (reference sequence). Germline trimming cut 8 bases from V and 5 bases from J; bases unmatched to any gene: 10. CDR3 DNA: TGTGCCAGTGGCTCCGGGACTAGCCTCCACAATGAGCAGTTCTTC. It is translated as CASGSGTSLHNEQFF.

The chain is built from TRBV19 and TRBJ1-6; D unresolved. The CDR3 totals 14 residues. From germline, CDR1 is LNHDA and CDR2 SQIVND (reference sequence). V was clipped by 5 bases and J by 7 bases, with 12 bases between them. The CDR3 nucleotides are TGTGCCAGTAGTCCGCCCGGACGGAATTCACCCCTCCACTTT. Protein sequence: CASSPPGRNSPLHF.

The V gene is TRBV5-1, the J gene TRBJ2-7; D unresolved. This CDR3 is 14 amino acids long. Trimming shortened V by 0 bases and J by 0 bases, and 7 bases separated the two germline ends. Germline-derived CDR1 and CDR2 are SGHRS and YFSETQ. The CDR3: CASSLEVSSYEQYF. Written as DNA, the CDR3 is TGCGCCAGCAGCTTGGAGGTTAGCTCCTACGAGCAGTACTTC.

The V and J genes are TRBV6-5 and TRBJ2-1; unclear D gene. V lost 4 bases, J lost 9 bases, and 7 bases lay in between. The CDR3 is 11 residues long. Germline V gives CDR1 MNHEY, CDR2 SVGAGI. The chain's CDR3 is CASSFGPEQFF. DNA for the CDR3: TGTGCCAGCAGTTTCGGCCCTGAGCAGTTCTTC.

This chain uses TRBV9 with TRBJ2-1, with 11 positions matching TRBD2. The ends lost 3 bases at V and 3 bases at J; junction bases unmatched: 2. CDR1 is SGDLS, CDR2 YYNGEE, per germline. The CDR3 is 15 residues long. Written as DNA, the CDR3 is TGTGCCAGCAGCGCCCTAGCGGGGGGCTACAATGAGCAGTTCTTC. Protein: CASSALAGGYNEQFF.

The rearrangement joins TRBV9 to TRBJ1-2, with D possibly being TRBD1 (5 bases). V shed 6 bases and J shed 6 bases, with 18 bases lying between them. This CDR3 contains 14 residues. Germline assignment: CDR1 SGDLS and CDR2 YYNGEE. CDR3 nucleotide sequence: TGTGCCAGCATCAAACCGGGAGGGACGGATGGCTACACCTTC. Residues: CASIKPGGTDGYTF.

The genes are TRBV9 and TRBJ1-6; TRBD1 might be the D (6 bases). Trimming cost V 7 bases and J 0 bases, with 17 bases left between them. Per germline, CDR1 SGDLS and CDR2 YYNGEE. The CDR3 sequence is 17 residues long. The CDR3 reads CASPIPGAISYNSPLHF. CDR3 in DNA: TGTGCCAGCCCGATCCCAGGGGCCATCTCCTATAATTCACCCCTCCACTTT.

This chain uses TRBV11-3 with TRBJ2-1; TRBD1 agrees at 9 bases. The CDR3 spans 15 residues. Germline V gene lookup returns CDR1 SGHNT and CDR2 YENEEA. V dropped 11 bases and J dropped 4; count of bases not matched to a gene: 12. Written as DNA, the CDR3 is TGTGCCCTCCGGGAGGAGGGACAGGGTTACAATGAGCAGTTCTTC. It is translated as CALREEGQGYNEQFF.

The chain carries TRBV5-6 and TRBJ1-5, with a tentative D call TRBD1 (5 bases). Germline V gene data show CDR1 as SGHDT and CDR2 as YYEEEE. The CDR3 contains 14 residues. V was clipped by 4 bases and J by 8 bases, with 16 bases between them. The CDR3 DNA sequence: TGTGCCAGCAGCCTGCGTGGGGGGTCTAAGCCCCAGCATTTT. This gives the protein CASSLRGGSKPQHF.

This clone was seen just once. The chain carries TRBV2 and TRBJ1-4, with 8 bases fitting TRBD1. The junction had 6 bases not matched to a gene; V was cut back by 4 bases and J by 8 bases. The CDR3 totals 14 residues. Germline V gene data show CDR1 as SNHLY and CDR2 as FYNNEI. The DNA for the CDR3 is TGTGCCAGCAGTGTATCAGGGGGCCCCGAAAAACTGTTTTTT. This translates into CASSVSGGPEKLFF.

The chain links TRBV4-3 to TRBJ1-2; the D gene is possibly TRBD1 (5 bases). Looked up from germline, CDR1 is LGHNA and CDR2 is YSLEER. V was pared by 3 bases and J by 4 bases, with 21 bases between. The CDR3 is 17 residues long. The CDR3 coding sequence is TGCGCCAGCAGCCATGAATACGAGACAGCATTTTTCTATGGCTACACCTTC. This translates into CASSHEYETAFFYGYTF.

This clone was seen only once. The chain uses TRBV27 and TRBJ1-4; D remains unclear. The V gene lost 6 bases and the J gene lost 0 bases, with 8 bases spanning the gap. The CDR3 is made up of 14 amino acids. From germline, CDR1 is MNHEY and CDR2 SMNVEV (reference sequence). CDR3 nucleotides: TGTGCCAGCAGGCGCCTAACAACTAATGAAAAACTGTTTTTT. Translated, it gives CASRRLTTNEKLFF.

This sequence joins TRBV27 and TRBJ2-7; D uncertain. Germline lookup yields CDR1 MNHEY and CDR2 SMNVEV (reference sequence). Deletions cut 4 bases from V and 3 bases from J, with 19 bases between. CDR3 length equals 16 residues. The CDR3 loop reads CASSSADAIPRYEQYF. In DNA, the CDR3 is TGTGCCAGCAGTTCCGCGGACGCTATTCCCCGCTACGAGCAGTACTTC.

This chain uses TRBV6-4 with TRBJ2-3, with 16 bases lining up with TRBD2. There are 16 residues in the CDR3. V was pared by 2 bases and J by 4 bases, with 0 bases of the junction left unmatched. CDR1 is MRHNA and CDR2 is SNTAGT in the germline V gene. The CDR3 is CASSDGTSGGADTQYF. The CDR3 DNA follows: TGTGCCAGCAGTGACGGGACTAGCGGGGGGGCAGATACGCAGTATTTT.

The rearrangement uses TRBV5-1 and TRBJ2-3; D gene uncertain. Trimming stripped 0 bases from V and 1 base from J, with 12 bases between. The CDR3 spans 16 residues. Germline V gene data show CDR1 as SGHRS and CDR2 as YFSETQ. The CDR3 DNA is TGCGCCAGCAGCTTGGGCGGTGAGATTGGCACAGATACGCAGTATTTT. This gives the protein CASSLGGEIGTDTQYF. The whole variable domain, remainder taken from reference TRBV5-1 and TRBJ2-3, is KAGVTQTPRYLIKTRGQQVTLSCSPISGHRSVSWYQQTPGQGLQFLFEYFSETQRNKGNFPGRFSGRQFSNSRSEMNVSTLELGDSALYLCASSLGGEIGTDTQYFGPGTRLTVL.

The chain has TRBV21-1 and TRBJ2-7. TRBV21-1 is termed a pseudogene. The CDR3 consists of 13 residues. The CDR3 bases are TGTGCCAGCAGCGCCGGGGGCCCCTACGAGCAGTACTTC. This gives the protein CASSAGGPYEQYF.

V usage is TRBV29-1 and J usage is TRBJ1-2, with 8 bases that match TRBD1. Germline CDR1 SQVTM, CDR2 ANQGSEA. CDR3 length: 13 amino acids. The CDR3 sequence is CTASRGPPYGYTF. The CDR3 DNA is TGCACCGCAAGCAGGGGGCCTCCCTATGGCTACACCTTC.